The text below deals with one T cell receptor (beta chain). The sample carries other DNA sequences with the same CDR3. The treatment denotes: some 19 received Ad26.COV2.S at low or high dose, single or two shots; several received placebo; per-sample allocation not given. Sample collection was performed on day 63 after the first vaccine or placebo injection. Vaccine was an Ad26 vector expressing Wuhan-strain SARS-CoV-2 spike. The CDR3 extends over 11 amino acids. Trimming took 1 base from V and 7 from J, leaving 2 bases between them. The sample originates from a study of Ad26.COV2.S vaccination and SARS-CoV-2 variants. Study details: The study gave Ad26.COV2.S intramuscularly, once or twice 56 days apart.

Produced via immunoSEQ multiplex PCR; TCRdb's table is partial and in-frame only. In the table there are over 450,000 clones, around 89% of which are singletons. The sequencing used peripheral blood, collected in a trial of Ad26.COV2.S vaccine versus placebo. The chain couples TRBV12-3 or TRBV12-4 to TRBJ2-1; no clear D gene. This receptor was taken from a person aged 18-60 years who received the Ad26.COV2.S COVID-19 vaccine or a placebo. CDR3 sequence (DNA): TGTGCCAGCAGTTTAGTTAATGAGCAGTTCTTC. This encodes CASSLVNEQFF.